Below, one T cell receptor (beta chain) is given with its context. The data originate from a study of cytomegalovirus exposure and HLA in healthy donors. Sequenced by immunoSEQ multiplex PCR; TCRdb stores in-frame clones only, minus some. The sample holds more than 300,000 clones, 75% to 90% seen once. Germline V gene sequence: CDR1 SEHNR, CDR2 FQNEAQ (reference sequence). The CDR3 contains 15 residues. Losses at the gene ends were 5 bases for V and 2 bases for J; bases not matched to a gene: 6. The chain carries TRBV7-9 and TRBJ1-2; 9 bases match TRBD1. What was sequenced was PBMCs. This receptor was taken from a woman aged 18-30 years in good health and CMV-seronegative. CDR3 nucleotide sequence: TGTGCCAGCAGCACTGGACAGGGGAGGAACTATGGCTACACCTTC. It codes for CASSTGQGRNYGYTF.